This T cell receptor (beta chain) stems from a study of blood T cell repertoires in COVID-19. Study in general: Samples taken during acute and convalescent COVID-19 were collected in the United States, Italy and Spain.

Original methodology: Amplifying reference gene primers gave estimates of nucleated cell counts. Clones were sequenced by immunoSEQ multiplex PCR, and TCRdb holds only the in-frame ones, with some missing. The V and J calls and clone size come from that table; D and trimming were worked out from the DNA. The top ten hold around 9.3% of the sample, which has over 350,000 clones, about 83% seen once. The germline CDR1 and CDR2 sequences are SNHLY and FYNNEI. Trimming stripped 6 bases from V and 0 bases from J, with 8 bases between. The length of the CDR3 is 13 residues. Participants were placed into cohorts based on the clinical history they reported. Donors in Cohort 3 who had recovered were those with two negative PCRs, healthcare professional clearance, or resolution of their symptoms.

This chain joins TRBV2 and TRBJ1-1; D is unresolved. The sequencing input was PBMCs or T cells enriched from blood (not recorded which). The receptor's source is a woman in her forties or fifties who had recovered from COVID-19. CDR3 region: CASRAQLNTEAFF. The CDR3 DNA follows: TGTGCCAGCAGAGCCCAATTGAACACTGAAGCTTTCTTT.